A single TCR beta chain is shown here with its context. The antigen remains undetermined. The CDR3 loop spans 15 amino acids. Germline CDR1 and CDR2: MNHEY and SMNVEV (reference sequence). Trimming shortened V by 2 bases and J by 1 base, and 8 bases separated the two germline ends. This sample was taken from a study of cytomegalovirus exposure and HLA in healthy donors. Notes on the study in general: There were some public TCRs occurring in many donors, but most TCR sequences were rare.

The PCR made use of 60 Vbeta and 13 Jbeta primers. Libraries were prepared by immunoSEQ multiplex PCR; TCRdb keeps only in-frame clonotypes and omits some of them. The sample includes 95,000 to 150,000 clones, around 85% of them seen just once. Sequenced: PBMCs. The genes are TRBV27 and TRBJ1-4; a weak D match, TRBD1 (5 bases). The source of this sequence is a man younger than 30 in good health and CMV-seropositive. This CDR3 reads CASSLTGETNEKLFF. CDR3 nucleotides: TGTGCCAGCAGTTTAACGGGGGAAACTAATGAAAAACTGTTTTTT. Looking up the rest from reference TRBV27 and TRBJ1-4 gives the full variable domain: EAQVTQNPRYLITVTGKKLTVTCSQNMNHEYMSWYRQDPGLGLRQIYYSMNVEVTDKGDVPEGYKVSRKEKRNFPLILESPSPNQTSLYFCASSLTGETNEKLFFGSGTQLSVL.